A selection of T cell receptor beta chains follows, all from one sample in a study of control samples from healthy donors and cancer patients. Clones were sequenced by immunoSEQ multiplex PCR, and TCRdb holds only the in-frame ones, with some missing. The sample lists 100,000 or so clones, roughly 89% occurring once. The material sequenced was blood. These receptor sequences come from a young man in good health. Both conserved end residues are part of each CDR3. The D gene is left open where the match is weak. For some rows the clone size is stated as once, few or many, or as a class when expanded; others skip it.

d_gene | j_gene | v_gene | abundance | CDR3nt | CDR3aa
. | TRBJ1-2 | TRBV18 | . | TGTGCCAGCTCACCAGGGGCAGCCTATGGCTACACCTTC | CASSPGAAYGYTF
. | TRBJ1-4 | TRBV4-3 | . | TGCGCCAGCAGCCGCTCCAGGGTGGCAGGTGAAAAACTGTTTTTT | CASSRSRVAGEKLFF
. | TRBJ1-2 | TRBV3-1/TRBV3-2 | . | TGTGCCAGCAGCCAAGACAGGGGACATTATGGCTACACCTTC | CASSQDRGHYGYTF
. | TRBJ1-1 | TRBV4-2 | . | TGTGCCAGCAGCCAGCAAGGCGAAGCTTTCTTT | CASSQQGEAFF
TRBD2 | TRBJ2-3 | TRBV10-1 | . | TGCGCCAGCAGTCCTCGACTAGCGGGGAAGAACACAGATACGCAGTATTTT | CASSPRLAGKNTDTQYF
. | TRBJ2-2 | TRBV9 | . | TGTGCCAGCAGCGTAGGCCTAGCTGCGGGGGAGCTGTTTTTT | CASSVGLAAGELFF
. | TRBJ1-1 | TRBV7-8 | few | TGTGCCAGCAGCTTATCGGGTGGAGGCACTGAAGCTTTCTTT | CASSLSGGGTEAFF
. | TRBJ2-2 | TRBV5-4 | . | TGTGCCAGCAGCCCCGGGGCAGGCTACGACCTGGGGCTGTTTTTT | CASSPGAGYDLGLFF
. | TRBJ2-1 | TRBV24-1 | . | TGTGCCACCAGTGGGCCCGGGAGCTACAATGAGCAGTTCTTC | CATSGPGSYNEQFF
. | TRBJ1-4 | TRBV2 | . | TGTGCCAGCAGTGACAGGGGAGGTGAAAAACTGTTTTTT | CASSDRGGEKLFF
. | TRBJ2-6 | TRBV7-2 | once | TGTGCCAGCAGCTTAGTTCTAGGGAGCATAGGTGGGGCCAACGTCCTGACTTTC | CASSLVLGSIGGANVLTF
. | TRBJ2-3 | TRBV7-9 | . | TGTGCCAGCAGCTTAGATCAGGGAACAGATACGCAGTATTTT | CASSLDQGTDTQYF
. | TRBJ2-6 | TRBV9 | . | TGTGCCAGCAGCGTAGCCGCAGTCAACCTAAAGTCGACTGGGGCCAACGTCCTGACTTTC | CASSVAAVNLKSTGANVLTF
TRBD1 | TRBJ1-1 | TRBV19 | few | TGTGCCAGTCGCCGGGACAGGGGAACCACTGAAGCTTTCTTT | CASRRDRGTTEAFF
TRBD1 | TRBJ1-5 | TRBV24-1 | . | TGTGCCACCAGTGATTTGCAAGGGGGCTACGGTCAGCCCCAGCATTTT | CATSDLQGGYGQPQHF
. | TRBJ2-6 | TRBV5-1 | . | TGCGCCAGCAGCTGGGAGGGGGCGCCTGGGGCCAACGTCCTGACTTTC | CASSWEGAPGANVLTF
TRBD1 | TRBJ1-3 | TRBV7-2 | . | TGTGCCAGCAGCCCCCGGACAGGCTCTGGAAACACCATATATTTT | CASSPRTGSGNTIYF
. | TRBJ2-6 | TRBV25-1 | . | TGTGCCAGCAGCGAATCCGTCCTACCTGGGGCCAACGTCCTGACTTTC | CASSESVLPGANVLTF
. | TRBJ2-1 | TRBV7-2 | . | TGTGCCAGCAGTTTGCACGGACCGTCCTACAATGAGCAGTTCTTC | CASSLHGPSYNEQFF
. | TRBJ2-2 | TRBV21-1 | . | TGTGCCAGCACCAAGGGTGCCACCGGGACAGGGGGCCCCGAGGGCACCGGGGAGCTGTTTTTT | CASTKGATGTGGPEGTGELFF
TRBD1 | TRBJ2-4 | TRBV19 | . | TGTGCCAGTAGTATTTTTACCTTTTCGGGACAGGGAGCCAAAAACATTCAGTACTTC | CASSIFTFSGQGAKNIQYF
. | TRBJ2-6 | TRBV3-1/TRBV3-2 | . | TGTGCCAGCAGCCAGGTGCCATCGACCAACGTCCTGACTTTC | CASSQVPSTNVLTF
. | TRBJ2-7 | TRBV7-2 | . | TGTGCCAGCAGCTTATACGGAACCTACGAGCAGTACTTC | CASSLYGTYEQYF
TRBD1 | TRBJ2-2 | TRBV27 | . | TGTGCCAGCAGTCCCCCGGGACAGGCCGGCACCGGGGAGCTGTTTTTT | CASSPPGQAGTGELFF
TRBD1 | TRBJ2-6 | TRBV30 | . | TGTGCCTGGAGTGTCCAACAGGGGCGCGGGGCCAACGTCCTGACTTTC | CAWSVQQGRGANVLTF
TRBD1 | TRBJ1-4 | TRBV28 | . | TGTGCCAGCAGTTGGACAGGGCCCAATGAAAAACTGTTTTTT | CASSWTGPNEKLFF
TRBD1 | TRBJ1-2 | TRBV4-1 | few | TGCGCCAGCAGCCAGCCAGAGGGGACAGTCTATGGCTACACCTTC | CASSQPEGTVYGYTF
. | TRBJ1-4 | TRBV18 | . | TGTGCCAGCTCACCAGGGCAGAATGAAAAACTGTTTTTT | CASSPGQNEKLFF
TRBD1 | TRBJ1-2 | TRBV30 | . | TGTGCCTGGAGGCCCCGGGACAGCCCTCGGGGGGGCTACACCTTC | CAWRPRDSPRGGYTF
TRBD2 | TRBJ2-1 | TRBV5-1 | . | TGCGCCAGCAGCCTAGCGGGAGTGGGTATCCATGAGCAGTTCTTC | CASSLAGVGIHEQFF
. | TRBJ2-2 | TRBV10-1 | . | TGCGCCAGCAGTTCGTTTGACCGGACCGGGGAGCTGTTTTTT | CASSSFDRTGELFF
TRBD2 | TRBJ2-5 | TRBV24-1 | . | TGTGCCACCAGTGATCCGGGACTAGGAGAGACCCAGTACTTC | CATSDPGLGETQYF
. | TRBJ2-7 | TRBV28 | . | TGTGCCAGCAGTTTATGGAGCAGGGAGAACCACGAGCAGTACTTC | CASSLWSRENHEQYF
TRBD1 | TRBJ1-5 | TRBV6-5 | . | TGTGCCAGTGCCGGGACAGCCTTCAATCAGCCCCAGCATTTT | CASAGTAFNQPQHF
. | TRBJ1-1 | TRBV18 | . | TGTGCCAGTTCAAATATTGGGGGCTCTGGGAACACTGAAGCTTTCTTT | CASSNIGGSGNTEAFF
. | TRBJ1-3 | TRBV2 | . | TGTGCCAGCAGTGACAGGGCGGGATCCTCTGGAAACACCATATATTTT | CASSDRAGSSGNTIYF
TRBD2 | TRBJ2-1 | TRBV4-3 | . | TGCGCCAGCAGCCAAGCCCTAGCGGATTACAATGAGCAGTTCTTC | CASSQALADYNEQFF
. | TRBJ1-4 | TRBV7-2 | . | TGTGCCAGCAGCTTAGGCGGGGGGAATGAAAAACTGTTTTTT | CASSLGGGNEKLFF
TRBD1 | TRBJ2-7 | TRBV25-1 | . | TGTGCCACCGGGACAGCCTACGAGCAGTACTTC | CATGTAYEQYF
. | TRBJ2-7 | TRBV5-4 | once | TGTGCCAGCAGCTTGAATCCGGGTGGAGCCGAGCAGTACTTC | CASSLNPGGAEQYF
. | TRBJ1-1 | TRBV7-3 | few | TGTGCCAGCAGCTCTAGGGGAGGGATGAACACTGAAGCTTTCTTT | CASSSRGGMNTEAFF
TRBD2 | TRBJ2-5 | TRBV9 | . | TGTGCCAGCAGCGTAGCGGGAGGGAAGCACCCAGAGACCCAGTACTTC | CASSVAGGKHPETQYF